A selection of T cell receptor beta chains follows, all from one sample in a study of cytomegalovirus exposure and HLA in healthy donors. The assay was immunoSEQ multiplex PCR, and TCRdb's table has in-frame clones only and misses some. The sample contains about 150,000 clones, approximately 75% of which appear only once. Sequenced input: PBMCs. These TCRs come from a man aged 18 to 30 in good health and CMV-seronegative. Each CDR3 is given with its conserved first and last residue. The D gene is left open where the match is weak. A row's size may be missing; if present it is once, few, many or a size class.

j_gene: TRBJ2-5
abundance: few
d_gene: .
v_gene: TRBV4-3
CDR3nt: TGCGCCAGCAGCCAAGCCGGGACTTTTCAAGAGACCCAGTACTTC
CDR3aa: CASSQAGTFQETQYF

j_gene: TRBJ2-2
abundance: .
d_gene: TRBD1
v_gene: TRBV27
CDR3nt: TGTGCCAGCAGGGGTGACAGGGGATATTTATCCGGGGAGCTGTTTTTT
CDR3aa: CASRGDRGYLSGELFF

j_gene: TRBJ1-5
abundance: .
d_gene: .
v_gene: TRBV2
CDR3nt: TGTGCCAGCAGCTTCAGGGTTGTTCAGCCCCAGCACTTT
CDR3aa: CASSFRVVQPQHF

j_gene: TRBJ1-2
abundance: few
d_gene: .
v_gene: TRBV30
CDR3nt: TGTGCCTGGTCTCATACGGCAGGGTATGGCTACACCTTC
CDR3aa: CAWSHTAGYGYTF

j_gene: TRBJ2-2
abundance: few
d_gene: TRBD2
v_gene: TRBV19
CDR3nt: TGTGCCAGTAGTATTCTCGCGGGGGGCGTCACCGGGGAGCTGTTTTTT
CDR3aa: CASSILAGGVTGELFF

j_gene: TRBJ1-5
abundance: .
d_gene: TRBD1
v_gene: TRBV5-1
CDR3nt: TGCGCCAGCAGCTTGGGCACGGGACAGGGGTCTCAGCCCCAGCATTTT
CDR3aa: CASSLGTGQGSQPQHF

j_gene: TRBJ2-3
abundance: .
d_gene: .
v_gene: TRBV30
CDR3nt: TGTGCCTGGAGGGGCCTATCTAGCACAGATACGCAGTATTTT
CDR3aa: CAWRGLSSTDTQYF

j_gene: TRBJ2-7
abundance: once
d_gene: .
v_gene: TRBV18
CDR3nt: TGTGCCAGCTCAAAAGGACTGAACGAGCAGTACTTC
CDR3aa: CASSKGLNEQYF

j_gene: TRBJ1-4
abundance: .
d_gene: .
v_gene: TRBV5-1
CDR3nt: TGCGCCAGCAGCTTGCGGGTCCCTTATGAAAAACTGTTTTTT
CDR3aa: CASSLRVPYEKLFF

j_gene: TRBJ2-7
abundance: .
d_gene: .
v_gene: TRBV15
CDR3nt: TGTGCCACCAGCAGCGAAACAGCTCCTGGTGAGCAGTACTTC
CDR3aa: CATSSETAPGEQYF

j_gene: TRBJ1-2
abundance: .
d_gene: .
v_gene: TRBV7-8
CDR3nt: TGTGCCAGCAGCCTAAAGAGGGTTGGACTCAACTATGGCTACACCTTC
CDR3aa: CASSLKRVGLNYGYTF

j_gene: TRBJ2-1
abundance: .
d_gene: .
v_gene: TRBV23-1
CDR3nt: TGCGCCAGCAGTCGTCCGGGGGCGGGGGACTACAATGAGCAGTTCTTC
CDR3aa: CASSRPGAGDYNEQFF

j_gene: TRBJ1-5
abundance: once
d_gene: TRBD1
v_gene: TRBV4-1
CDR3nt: TGCGCCAGCAGCCAAGAGGGGACAGCAGATTATAGCAATCAGCCCCAGCATTTT
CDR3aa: CASSQEGTADYSNQPQHF

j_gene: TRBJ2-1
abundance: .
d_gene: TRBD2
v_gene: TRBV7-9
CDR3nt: TGTGCCAGCAGCTTATTCGGTGGGACTAGCGGGGGAGATGAGCAGTTCTTC
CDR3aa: CASSLFGGTSGGDEQFF